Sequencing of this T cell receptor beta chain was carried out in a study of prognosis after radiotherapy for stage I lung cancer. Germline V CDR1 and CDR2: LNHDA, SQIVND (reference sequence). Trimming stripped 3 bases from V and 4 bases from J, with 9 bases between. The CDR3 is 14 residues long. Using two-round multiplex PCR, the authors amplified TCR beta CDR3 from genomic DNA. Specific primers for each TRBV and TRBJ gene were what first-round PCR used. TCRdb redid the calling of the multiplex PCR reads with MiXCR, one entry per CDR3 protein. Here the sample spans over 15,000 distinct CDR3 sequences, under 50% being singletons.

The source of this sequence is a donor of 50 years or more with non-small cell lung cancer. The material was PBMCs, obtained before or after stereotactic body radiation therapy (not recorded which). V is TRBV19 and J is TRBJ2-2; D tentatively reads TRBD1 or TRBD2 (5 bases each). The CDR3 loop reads CASSILRGTGELFF. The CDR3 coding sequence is TGTGCCAGTAGTATTTTGAGGGGCACCGGGGAGCTGTTTTTT.